This passage covers 11 T cell receptor beta chains from one sample sequenced in a study of cytomegalovirus exposure and HLA in healthy donors. PCR was performed using 60 Vbeta and 13 Jbeta primers. Assay used: immunoSEQ multiplex PCR; TCRdb lists only in-frame clones, some missing. The specimen's table records 35,000 to 50,000 clones. Specimen: PBMCs. These receptors were obtained from a woman aged 30 to 39 in good health and CMV-seropositive.

The chain employs TRBV2 and TRBJ1-2; 8 bases agree with TRBD1. V shed 8 bases, J shed 8 bases, and the junction held 13 bases outside the gene matches. The CDR3 is made up of 14 amino acids. The V gene's germline CDR1 is SNHLY and CDR2 FYNNEI. CDR3 residues: CASGGTGAVLGYTF. Here the CDR3 DNA reads TGTGCCAGCGGGGGGACAGGAGCGGTTTTAGGCTACACCTTC.

DNA of the CDR3: TGTGCCAGCAGCGGGGGGGTTTCCCAAGAGACCCAGTACTTC. Translating gives CASSGGVSQETQYF. The chain has TRBV5-4 and TRBJ2-5, with 7 bases matching TRBD2. The length of the CDR3 is 14 residues. The trim removed 4 bases at V and 1 base at J, leaving 4 bases unmatched. Germline lookup yields CDR1 SGHNT and CDR2 YYREEE (reference sequence).

This rearrangement joins TRBV7-9 to TRBJ2-3; TRBD2 aligns across 11 bases. Trimming removed 3 bases from V and 4 bases from J; junction bases left unmatched: 9. The CDR3 consists of 17 residues. From germline, CDR1 is SEHNR and CDR2 FQNEAQ (reference sequence). This CDR3 is CASSFGKLAGGPDTQYF. The DNA for the CDR3 is TGTGCCAGCAGCTTTGGAAAATTAGCGGGGGGGCCAGATACGCAGTATTTT.

Of note for this clone: Its ends do not fully match the called genes, so a read error is possible. The chain is built from TRBV7-8 and TRBJ2-7; 9 nucleotides align to TRBD2. CDR1 is SGHVS, CDR2 FQNEAQ, per germline. The CDR3 sequence is 15 residues long. In DNA, the CDR3 is TGTGCCAGCAGCTTAGCTAACGCACCAGCGGGGGGCCCTCACTTC. Translation: CASSLANAPAGGPHF.

The chain joins TRBV5-1 to TRBJ2-7; no clear D gene. V lost 5 bases and J 1 base, leaving 7 bases between the germline ends. There are 12 residues in the CDR3. Germline-derived CDR1 and CDR2 are SGHRS and YFSETQ. Here the CDR3 reads CASRIPSYEQYF. As DNA, the CDR3 is TGCGCCAGCAGAATCCCATCCTACGAGCAGTACTTC.

The rearrangement links TRBV7-2 to TRBJ2-7; TRBD2 matches at 10 bases. Germline CDR1 reads SGHTA; CDR2 reads FQGNSA. The trim removed 0 bases at V and 0 bases at J, leaving 14 bases unmatched. The CDR3 loop spans 20 amino acids. In DNA form, the CDR3 reads TGTGCCAGCAGCTTAGCGCGGTTGGATAGCGGGGGGCACAGCTCCTACGAGCAGTACTTC. Translated: CASSLARLDSGGHSSYEQYF.

The chain combines TRBV27 with TRBJ1-6, with D maybe TRBD1 (5 bases). This CDR3 spans 16 amino acids. Germline CDR1 MNHEY, CDR2 SMNVEV (reference sequence). Trimming shortened V by 5 bases and J by 9 bases, and 20 bases separated the two germline ends. DNA of the CDR3: TGTGCCAGCAGTGCACAGGAACGGGCGACGGGTTCACCCCTCCACTTT. It yields the protein CASSAQERATGSPLHF.

V usage is TRBV7-9 and J usage is TRBJ2-7; 8 bases map to TRBD2. The V and J ends lost 2 bases and 0 bases, in that order; junction bases with no gene match: 9. The CDR3 covers 17 residues. Germline V gene sequence: CDR1 SEHNR, CDR2 FQNEAQ (reference sequence). The CDR3 loop is CASSLLASGGLSYEQYF. The CDR3 DNA follows: TGTGCCAGCAGCTTATTGGCGAGCGGGGGCCTCTCCTACGAGCAGTACTTC. Based on the CDR3 plus reference TRBV7-9 and TRBJ2-7, the full variable domain is DTGVSQNPRHKITKRGQNVTFRCDPISEHNRLYWYRQTLGQGPEFLTYFQNEAQLEKSRLLSDRFSAERPKGSFSTLEIQRTEQGDSAMYLCASSLLASGGLSYEQYFGPGTRLTVT.

This rearrangement joins TRBV30 to TRBJ1-1, with D possibly matching TRBD1 (6 bases). V lost 4 bases, J lost 0 bases, and 12 bases lay in between. The length of the CDR3 is 14 residues. Germline V CDR1 and CDR2: GTSNPN, SVGIG (reference sequence). The CDR3 nucleotides read TGTGCCTGGAACAGGGCCACGATGAACACTGAAGCTTTCTTT. It is translated as CAWNRATMNTEAFF.

The rearrangement joins TRBV27 to TRBJ2-7, with TRBD1 matching over 8 bases. V was pared by 7 bases and J by 3 bases, with 5 bases of the junction left unmatched. In germline, CDR1 is MNHEY, CDR2 SMNVEV (reference sequence). The CDR3 is made up of 13 amino acids. The CDR3 DNA sequence: TGTGCCAGCAACAGGGGGGCGGGCTACGAGCAGTACTTC. Translated, it gives CASNRGAGYEQYF.

The rearrangement links TRBV4-2 to TRBJ2-7, with D uncertain. Germline V lookup: CDR1 LGHNA, CDR2 YNFKEQ. Trimming stripped 1 base from V and 5 bases from J, with 15 bases between. This CDR3 has 15 amino acids. The CDR3 spells CASSQGGSLFNEQYF. The CDR3 DNA follows: TGTGCCAGCAGCCAAGGCGGCTCATTGTTCAACGAGCAGTACTTC.